This T cell receptor beta chain was observed in a study of blood T cell repertoires in COVID-19. Overall study context: The origin of the acute and convalescent COVID-19 samples was the United States, Italy and Spain.

In the original analysis: Reference gene primer amplification gave nucleated cell count estimates. Some clones are missing from TCRdb's copy, which holds only in-frame ones; the method was immunoSEQ multiplex PCR. V and J calls and clone size are given by that table; D and trimming were obtained from the DNA. The repertoire holds about 260,000 clones, 75% to 90% seen once, with 2.4% in the top ten. Participants, 18 to 89 years old, spanned around 25 US areas. Cohort 3 donors counted as recovered after two negative PCRs, clearance, or resolved symptoms. The trim removed 5 bases at V and 4 bases at J, leaving 4 bases unmatched. The CDR3 runs 14 residues. From germline, CDR1 is MDHEN and CDR2 SYDVKM.

The TCR was taken from a woman under 30 who had recovered from COVID-19. This chain connects TRBV28 to TRBJ1-3, with 8 bases identical to TRBD1. The specimen sequenced was PBMCs or T cells enriched from blood (not recorded which). The CDR3 coding sequence is TGTGCCAGCAGTGGACAGGGTGGGGGAAACACCATATATTTT. It specifies CASSGQGGGNTIYF.